A selection of T cell receptor beta chains follows, all from one sample in a study of beta chain features in type 1 diabetes. Sequencing used immunoSEQ multiplex PCR; TCRdb keeps in-frame clones, though not all of them. The sample carries 300,000 to 350,000 clones, 15% to 20% recorded once. Specimen: naive CD4+ T cells from blood. Receptors were obtained from a woman younger than 35 in good health. Each CDR3 is given with its conserved first and last residue. Fields, in order: V gene, clone size, J gene, D gene, CDR3 protein, CDR3 DNA. A D gene is named only where the DNA matches it firmly. Expanded clones are given a class, and other clones once, few, many or no size at all.

TRBV4-1	NA	TRBJ2-2	NA	CASSPYLGELFF	TGCGCCAGCAGCCCCTACCTTGGGGAGCTGTTTTTT
TRBV5-1	NA	TRBJ2-3	TRBD1	CASSLESGGLSDTQYF	TGCGCCAGCAGCTTGGAGTCAGGGGGCTTGTCAGATACGCAGTATTTT
TRBV7-9	NA	TRBJ1-2	NA	CASSLVSRYYGYTF	TGTGCCAGCAGCTTAGTTAGCCGATACTATGGCTACACCTTC
TRBV7-2	few	TRBJ2-6	NA	CASSLVRGGANVLTF	TGTGCCAGCAGCTTAGTTCGGGGGGGGGCCAACGTCCTGACTTTC
TRBV5-5	NA	TRBJ2-1	TRBD2	CASSVTLFSGGDDNEQFF	TGTGCCAGCAGCGTGACCCTCTTTAGCGGGGGGGACGACAATGAGCAGTTCTTC
TRBV2	NA	TRBJ1-1	NA	CASSRPTGNTEAFF	TGTGCCAGCAGCCGACCGACAGGGAACACTGAAGCTTTCTTT
TRBV9	NA	TRBJ2-3	NA	CASSVGLAGINRGGDTQYF	TGTGCCAGCAGCGTCGGGCTAGCGGGGATCAACAGGGGGGGAGATACGCAGTATTTT
TRBV13	few	TRBJ2-3	TRBD2	CASSLVGSGKIADTQYF	TGTGCCAGCAGCTTAGTCGGCAGCGGGAAGATTGCAGATACGCAGTATTTT
TRBV5-1	few	TRBJ2-1	NA	CASSLAGSDEQFF	TGCGCCAGCAGCTTGGCAGGTTCCGATGAGCAGTTCTTC
TRBV5-1	NA	TRBJ1-5	TRBD1	CASSLEGAEAQHF	TGCGCCAGCAGCTTGGAGGGGGCTGAGGCCCAGCATTTT
TRBV7-2	NA	TRBJ2-7	NA	CASSLVRDTEQYF	TGTGCCAGCAGCTTAGTCAGGGATACCGAGCAGTACTTC
TRBV5-6	few	TRBJ1-2	TRBD1	CASSLGRGSYGYTF	TGTGCCAGCAGCTTGGGCAGGGGGTCCTATGGCTACACCTTC
TRBV5-5	NA	TRBJ1-4	TRBD1	CASSSRGTGGISNEKLFF	TGTGCCAGCAGCTCTCGAGGGACAGGGGGAATCTCTAATGAAAAACTGTTTTTT
TRBV5-1	few	TRBJ2-5	TRBD2	CASSNQTSGRETQYF	TGCGCCAGCAGCAACCAGACTAGCGGGAGAGAGACCCAGTACTTC
TRBV30	NA	TRBJ1-1	NA	CAWSERNTEAFF	TGTGCCTGGAGTGAGAGAAACACTGAAGCTTTCTTT
TRBV5-1	few	TRBJ2-1	TRBD2	CASSLALAGGYNEQFF	TGCGCCAGCAGCTTGGCATTGGCGGGAGGGTACAATGAGCAGTTCTTC
TRBV30	once	TRBJ1-3	NA	CAWSVGGTGNTIYF	TGTGCCTGGAGTGTGGGAGGGACTGGAAACACCATATATTTT
TRBV2	few	TRBJ1-3	TRBD1	CASDGTVNTIYF	TGTGCCAGCGATGGGACAGTAAACACCATATATTTT
TRBV7-9	NA	TRBJ1-1	NA	CATQTVPNTEAFF	TGTGCCACCCAGACAGTGCCGAACACTGAAGCTTTCTTT
TRBV30	NA	TRBJ2-3	TRBD1	CAWRATGGTDTQYF	TGTGCCTGGAGGGCGACAGGGGGCACAGATACGCAGTATTTT
TRBV5-1	few	TRBJ2-1	NA	CASSLDIYNEQFF	TGCGCCAGCAGCTTAGACATATACAATGAGCAGTTCTTC
TRBV2	few	TRBJ2-7	NA	CASIRDYEQYF	TGTGCCAGCATCCGGGACTACGAGCAGTACTTC
TRBV5-6	NA	TRBJ2-1	NA	CASSLVSGEQFF	TGTGCCAGCAGCTTGGTGTCGGGTGAGCAGTTCTTC
TRBV6-1	NA	TRBJ2-7	NA	CASGDGLGQYEQYF	TGTGCCAGCGGGGATGGGCTCGGACAATACGAGCAGTACTTC
TRBV5-1	NA	TRBJ2-1	TRBD2	CASSFTAGYNEQFF	TGCGCCAGCAGCTTTACAGCGGGGTACAATGAGCAGTTCTTC
TRBV4-3	few	TRBJ1-2	NA	CASSQDWEGRVIF	TGCGCCAGCAGCCAAGATTGGGAGGGGAGGGTTATCTTC
TRBV10-3	few	TRBJ2-3	TRBD2	CAISGAGAPTDTQYF	TGTGCCATCAGTGGAGCGGGGGCCCCCACAGATACGCAGTATTTT
TRBV5-1	NA	TRBJ2-2	TRBD2	CASSYQLAGGTGELFF	TGCGCCAGCAGCTACCAACTAGCGGGGGGCACCGGGGAGCTGTTTTTT
TRBV11-3	few	TRBJ2-4	TRBD1	CASSPKDRGRNIQYF	TGTGCCAGCAGCCCCAAGGACAGGGGACGAAACATTCAGTACTTC